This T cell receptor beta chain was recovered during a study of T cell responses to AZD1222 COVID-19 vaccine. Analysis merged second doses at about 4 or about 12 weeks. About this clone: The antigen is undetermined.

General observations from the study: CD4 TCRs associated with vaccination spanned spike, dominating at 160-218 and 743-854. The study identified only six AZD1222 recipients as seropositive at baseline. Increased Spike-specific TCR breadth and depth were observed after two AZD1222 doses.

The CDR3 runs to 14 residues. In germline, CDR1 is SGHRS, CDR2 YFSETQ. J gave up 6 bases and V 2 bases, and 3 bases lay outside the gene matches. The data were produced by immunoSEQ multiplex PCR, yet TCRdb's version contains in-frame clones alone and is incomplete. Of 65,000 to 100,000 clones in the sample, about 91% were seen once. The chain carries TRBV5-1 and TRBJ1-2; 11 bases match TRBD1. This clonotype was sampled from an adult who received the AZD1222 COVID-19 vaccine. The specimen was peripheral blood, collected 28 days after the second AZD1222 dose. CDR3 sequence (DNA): TGCGCCAGCAGCTTAGGGACAGGGGGAGATGGCTACACCTTC. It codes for CASSLGTGGDGYTF.